This entry lists 11 T cell receptor beta chains sequenced from one sample in a study of T cells in narcolepsy. Only in-frame clones appear in the TCRdb table, and some are missing; sequencing was by immunoSEQ multiplex PCR. The sample includes tens of thousands of clones, roughly 82% of them seen just once. The specimen was CD45RA- memory CD4+ T cells from PBMCs. The receptors were sampled from a human donor with narcolepsy.

The CDR3 coding sequence is TGTGCCAGCAGTTTATCCCGACAGGGGGACACTGAAGCTTTCTTT. This encodes CASSLSRQGDTEAFF. This chain connects TRBV27 to TRBJ1-1; 9 bases fit TRBD1. J lost 3 bases, V lost 0 bases, and 2 bases had no gene match. The germline gives CDR1 MNHEY, CDR2 SMNVEV (reference sequence). This CDR3 is built from 15 residues.

This clone was detected once. The chain employs TRBV7-2 and TRBJ2-3; possibly TRBD2 for D (5 bases). V was clipped by 2 bases and J by 1 base, with 10 bases between them. CDR1 is SGHTA and CDR2 is FQGNSA in the germline V gene. This CDR3 region has 15 residues. DNA of the CDR3: TGTGCCAGCAGCTTAAAGGACTGGGGCACAGATACGCAGTATTTT. Amino acids: CASSLKDWGTDTQYF.

The chain recombines TRBV19 with TRBJ1-2; possibly TRBD1 for D (6 bases). The CDR3 has 14 amino acids. Trimming pared 3 bases from V and 7 bases from J, leaving 15 bases between. From germline, CDR1 is LNHDA and CDR2 SQIVND (reference sequence). CDR3 coding DNA: TGTGCCAGTAGTATCATCTGGGGGCGAAGTGGCTACACCTTC. Protein sequence: CASSIIWGRSGYTF.

This clone was recorded only once. The rearrangement joins TRBV19 to TRBJ2-2, with 9 bases matching TRBD1. This CDR3 has 15 amino acids. Germline assignment: CDR1 LNHDA and CDR2 SQIVND (reference sequence). V shed 1 base and J 5 bases; nucleotides not matched to a gene: 2. This CDR3 reads CASSIAGQGTGELFF. Here the CDR3 DNA reads TGTGCCAGTAGTATAGCAGGACAGGGGACCGGGGAGCTGTTTTTT.

This clone was picked up a small number of times. The chain recombines TRBV5-4 with TRBJ2-1; D ambiguous. This CDR3 spans 14 amino acids. Trimming took off 6 bases at V and 5 bases at J, with 15 bases between the two ends. Per germline, CDR1 SGHNT and CDR2 YYREEE (reference sequence). CDR3 DNA sequence: TGTGCCAGCACTCCCCCAAGCAGGAACAATGAGCAGTTCTTC. Residues: CASTPPSRNNEQFF. The full variable domain, completed using reference TRBV5-4 and TRBJ2-1, is ETGVTQSPTHLIKTRGQQVTLRCSSQSGHNTVSWYQQALGQGPQFIFQYYREEENGRGNFPPRFSGLQFPNYSSELNVNALELDDSALYLCASTPPSRNNEQFFGPGTRLTVL.

The J gene is TRBJ1-3, the V gene TRBV19, with D maybe TRBD1 (5 bases). Germline-derived CDR1 and CDR2 are LNHDA and SQIVND (reference sequence). V shed 4 bases and J shed 2 bases, with 15 bases lying between them. This CDR3 has 16 amino acids. This CDR3 is CASSTASGRAGNTIYF. DNA for the CDR3: TGTGCCAGTAGTACCGCATCCGGCAGGGCTGGAAACACCATATATTTT.

This clone appeared once. The rearrangement uses TRBV30 and TRBJ2-4; 8 bases are shared with TRBD2. There are 14 residues in the CDR3. V was clipped by 0 bases and J by 8 bases; unmatched bases: 6. Germline V gives CDR1 GTSNPN, CDR2 SVGIG (reference sequence). CDR3 sequence reads: CAWSVREGGDIQYF. In DNA form, the CDR3 reads TGTGCCTGGAGTGTACGGGAGGGAGGGGACATTCAGTACTTC.

The rearrangement joins TRBV7-3 to TRBJ2-3; 7 bases match TRBD2. CDR3 length: 15 residues. V shed 5 bases and J 1 base; nucleotides not matched to a gene: 6. In germline, CDR1 is SGHTA, CDR2 FQGTGA. CDR3 coding DNA: TGTGCCAGCAGCCAGCGGGGAGTTGGCACAGATACGCAGTATTTT. Its protein product is CASSQRGVGTDTQYF. Supplemented by reference TRBV7-3 and TRBJ2-3, the full variable domain reads GAGVSQTPSNKVTEKGKYVELRCDPISGHTALYWYRQSLGQGPEFLIYFQGTGAADDSGLPNDRFFAVRPEGSVSTLKIQRTERGDSAVYLCASSQRGVGTDTQYFGPGTRLTVL.

V gene TRBV6-1 combines with J gene TRBJ2-2; D remains ambiguous. The CDR3 has 10 residues. V lost 9 bases to trimming and J lost 1 base, with 0 bases between them. In germline, CDR1 is MNHNS, CDR2 SASEGT. The CDR3 spells CARNTGELFF. CDR3 in DNA: TGTGCCAGGAACACCGGGGAGCTGTTTTTT.

This clone was picked up a small number of times. The V gene is TRBV6-5, the J gene TRBJ2-3, with 9 bases lining up with TRBD2. This CDR3 has 15 amino acids. Losses at the gene ends were 6 bases for V and 6 bases for J; bases not matched to a gene: 10. The V gene's germline CDR1 is MNHEY and CDR2 SVGAGI. The CDR3 spells CASSLSRGGIDTQYF. Here the CDR3 DNA reads TGTGCCAGCAGCCTCTCGCGGGGGGGCATCGATACGCAGTATTTT.

This clone has only one observation. The chain couples TRBV14 to TRBJ2-3; weak D call: TRBD2 (5 bases). The CDR3 has 15 residues. Trimming cost V 4 bases and J 0 bases, with 11 bases left between them. CDR1 is SGHDN, CDR2 FVKESK, per germline. CDR3 coding DNA: TGTGCCAGCAGCCTACGGAGAGGGAGCACAGATACGCAGTATTTT. Its protein is CASSLRRGSTDTQYF.